This T cell receptor (beta chain) came from a study of cytomegalovirus exposure and HLA in healthy donors. The PCR made use of 60 Vbeta and 13 Jbeta primers. TCRdb keeps only in-frame clones here, not all; method: immunoSEQ multiplex PCR. The sample has fewer than 200,000 clones; approximately 84% are singletons. Trimming left V 5 bases short and J 1 base short, with 12 bases between. The CDR3 length is 14 residues. Germline values: CDR1 SGHTS, CDR2 YDEGEE. The receptor was isolated from a girl less than two years old in good health and CMV-seronegative. The chain links TRBV5-8 to TRBJ1-1; D is possibly TRBD1 (5 bases). Sequenced material: PBMCs. The CDR3 region is CASSPREGNTEAFF. The CDR3 region has the DNA TGTGCCAGCAGTCCCAGGGAGGGGAACACTGAAGCTTTCTTT.